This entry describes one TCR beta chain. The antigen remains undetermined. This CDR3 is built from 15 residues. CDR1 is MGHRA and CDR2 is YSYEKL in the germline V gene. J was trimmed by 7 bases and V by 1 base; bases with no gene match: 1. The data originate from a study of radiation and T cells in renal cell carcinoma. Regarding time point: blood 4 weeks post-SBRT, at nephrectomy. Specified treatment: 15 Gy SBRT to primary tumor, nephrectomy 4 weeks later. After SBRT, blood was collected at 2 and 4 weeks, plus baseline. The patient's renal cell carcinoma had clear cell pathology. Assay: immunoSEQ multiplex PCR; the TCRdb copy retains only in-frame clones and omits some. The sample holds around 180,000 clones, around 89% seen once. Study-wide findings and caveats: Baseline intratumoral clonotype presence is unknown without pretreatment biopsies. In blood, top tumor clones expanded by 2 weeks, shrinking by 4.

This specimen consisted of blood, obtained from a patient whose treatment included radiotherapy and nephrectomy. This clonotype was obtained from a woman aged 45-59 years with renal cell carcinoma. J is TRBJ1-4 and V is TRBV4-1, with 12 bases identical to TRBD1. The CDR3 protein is CASSQGDRGREKLFF. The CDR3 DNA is TGCGCCAGCAGCCAAGGGGACAGGGGGCGTGAAAAACTGTTTTTT.